This T cell receptor (beta chain) was profiled in a study of T cells in Graves' hyperthyroidism and ophthalmopathy. Study results and limitations: A median 6.5 months before onset, the model predicted ophthalmopathy.

TCR beta CDR3 region amplification was performed from RNA transcripts. In the first-round RT-PCR of the TCR CDR3, the HTBI primer set was used. Each CDR3 protein is one row after TCRdb ran MiXCR on the multiplex PCR reads. Of some 500,000 distinct CDR3 sequences in the sample, approximately 15% were seen once. This clonotype has ten or more counts. What it recognizes is unknown. CDR1 and CDR2 from the germline V gene are ENHRY and SYGVKD. Unmatched junction bases numbered 7, after V lost 5 bases and J lost 2 bases. The CDR3 is 15 amino acids. Exclusion criteria comprised uncontrolled infection, other autoimmune disease, pregnancy or lactation. Orbital computed tomography, thyroid ultrasound, serum thyroxine and TRAb, and clinical symptoms together informed the diagnoses.

The V call is TRBV10-3, the J call TRBJ1-1, with 8 positions matching TRBD1. The receptor was isolated from a young woman with Graves' hyperthyroidism. Sequencing used blood. The CDR3 region is CAISTTGGGNTEAFF. CDR3 sequence (DNA): TGTGCCATCAGTACTACAGGGGGAGGAAACACTGAAGCTTTCTTT.